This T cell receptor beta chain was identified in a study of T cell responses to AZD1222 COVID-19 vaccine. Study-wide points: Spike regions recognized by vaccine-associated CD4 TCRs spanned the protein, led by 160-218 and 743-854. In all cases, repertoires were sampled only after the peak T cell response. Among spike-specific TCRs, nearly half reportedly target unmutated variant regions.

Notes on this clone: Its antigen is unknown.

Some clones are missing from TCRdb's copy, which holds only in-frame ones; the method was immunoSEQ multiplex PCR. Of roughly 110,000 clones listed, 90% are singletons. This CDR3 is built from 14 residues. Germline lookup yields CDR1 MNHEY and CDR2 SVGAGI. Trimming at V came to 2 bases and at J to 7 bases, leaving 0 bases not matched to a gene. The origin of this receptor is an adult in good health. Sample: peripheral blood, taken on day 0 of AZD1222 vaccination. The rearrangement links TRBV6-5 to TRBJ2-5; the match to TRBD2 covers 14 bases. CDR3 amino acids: CASSYGTSGGTQYF. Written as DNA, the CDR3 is TGTGCCAGCAGTTACGGGACTAGCGGGGGGACCCAGTACTTC.